This passage covers 32 T cell receptor beta chains from one sample sequenced in a study of CD4 T cells in relation to SARS-CoV-2 and coronaviruses. These receptors have no identified antigens. Unexposed donor CD4+ T cells date from 2011-2018, before the COVID-19 pandemic. Isolation of CD4+ T cells took place after approximately 11 days in culture. The table came from immunoSEQ multiplex PCR; TCRdb's copy has only in-frame clones and leaves some out. Of approximately 27,000 clones in the sample, 75% were seen once. Sample: CD4+ T cells from PBMCs, cultured in vitro. The source is a human donor in good health.

This clone was counted once. The chain employs TRBV4-1 and TRBJ2-2; D perhaps matches TRBD2 (5 bases). The CDR3 covers 15 residues. Trimming cost V 0 bases and J 6 bases, with 11 bases left between them. Germline CDR1 MGHRA, CDR2 YSYEKL. CDR3 DNA sequence: TGCGCCAGCAGCCAAGAACCTAGCAACCCCGGGGAGCTGTTTTTT. Residues: CASSQEPSNPGELFF.

The chain combines TRBV30 with TRBJ1-1; unclear D gene. Between the trimmed V and J ends, which lost 1 base and 7 bases, there was a span of 13 bases. Germline CDR1 and CDR2: GTSNPN and SVGIG (reference sequence). The CDR3 sequence is 13 residues long. This CDR3 is CAWSGQGGGEAFF. CDR3 sequence (DNA): TGTGCCTGGAGTGGTCAAGGTGGAGGTGAAGCTTTCTTT.

CDR3 amino acids: CATSDLYRGRGTEAFF. The CDR3 DNA follows: TGTGCCACCAGTGATTTGTACCGGGGTAGAGGCACTGAAGCTTTCTTT. J is TRBJ1-1 and V is TRBV24-1; D unclear. Deletions cut 0 bases from V and 4 bases from J, with 14 bases between. Per germline, CDR1 KGHDR and CDR2 SFDVKD. The CDR3 loop spans 16 amino acids.

CDR3 DNA: TGCGCCAGCAGCTTGACTGGACAGGGGGCGATCAACTATGGCTACACCTTC. This codes for CASSLTGQGAINYGYTF. The chain couples TRBV5-1 to TRBJ1-2, with 11 bases matching TRBD1. Losses at the gene ends were 1 base for V and 2 bases for J; bases not matched to a gene: 7. The CDR3 consists of 17 residues. CDR1 SGHRS and CDR2 YFSETQ come from the germline V gene. Together with reference TRBV5-1 and TRBJ1-2, the CDR3 gives the full variable domain: KAGVTQTPRYLIKTRGQQVTLSCSPISGHRSVSWYQQTPGQGLQFLFEYFSETQRNKGNFPGRFSGRQFSNSRSEMNVSTLELGDSALYLCASSLTGQGAINYGYTFGSGTRLTVV.

V and J are TRBV30 and TRBJ1-4, with no clear D. The germline V gene has CDR1 GTSNPN and CDR2 SVGIG (reference sequence). The CDR3 is 12 residues long. Trimming took off 0 bases at V and 8 bases at J, with 7 bases between the two ends. The CDR3 reads CAWSVLREKLFF. CDR3 nucleotide sequence: TGTGCCTGGAGTGTACTAAGGGAAAAACTGTTTTTT.

The gene calls are TRBV25-1 and TRBJ2-2, with 8 bases matching TRBD1. This CDR3 has 16 residues. V shed 6 bases, J shed 5 bases, and the junction held 11 bases outside the gene matches. In germline, CDR1 is MGHDK, CDR2 SYGVNS. The CDR3 region is CASSSRTGWGTGELFF. In DNA form, the CDR3 reads TGTGCCAGCAGCAGTCGGACAGGGTGGGGTACCGGGGAGCTGTTTTTT.

The V gene is TRBV6-2 or TRBV6-3, the J gene TRBJ1-4; D is possibly TRBD1 (5 bases). In germline, CDR1 is MNHEY, CDR2 SVGEGT. The V gene lost 1 base and the J gene lost 11 bases, with 11 bases spanning the gap. This CDR3 is built from 13 residues. Here the CDR3 reads CASSYFGQGKLFF. CDR3 nucleotides: TGTGCCAGCAGTTACTTCGGCCAGGGTAAACTGTTTTTT.

The chain links TRBV9 to TRBJ1-3; TRBD1 aligns across 7 bases. In germline, CDR1 is SGDLS, CDR2 YYNGEE. The CDR3 runs 16 residues. The V segment lost 0 bases and the J segment 3 bases; nucleotides outside the gene matches: 6. Here the CDR3 reads CASSVGGQFYGNTIYF. The CDR3 DNA follows: TGTGCCAGCAGCGTAGGGGGACAGTTTTATGGAAACACCATATATTTT.

V and J are TRBV28 and TRBJ2-7; 7 nucleotides align to TRBD2. V was pared by 6 bases and J by 4 bases, with 9 bases of the junction left unmatched. This CDR3 region has 14 residues. Per germline, CDR1 MDHEN and CDR2 SYDVKM. In nucleotides, the CDR3 is TGTGCCAGCAGGATCGGGACTAATTATTACGAGCAGTACTTC. Translated, it gives CASRIGTNYYEQYF.

This clone was seen only a few times. V usage is TRBV21-1 and J usage is TRBJ1-5. TRBV21-1 has pseudogene status. The CDR3 totals 17 residues. CDR3 in amino acids: CASSTRTGGYSNQPQHF. DNA of the CDR3: TGTGCCAGCAGCACCCGGACGGGAGGGTATAGCAATCAGCCCCAGCATTTT.

This clone occurred once. The chain employs TRBV27 and TRBJ1-5, with TRBD1 matching 7 bases. Germline V gene sequence: CDR1 MNHEY, CDR2 SMNVEV (reference sequence). This CDR3 region has 16 residues. V was clipped by 6 bases and J by 0 bases; unmatched bases: 8. The CDR3 sequence: CASRRTGGNSNQPQHF. CDR3 bases: TGTGCCAGCAGAAGGACAGGTGGAAATAGCAATCAGCCCCAGCATTTT.

CDR3 residues: CASSYSRGIGNEKLFF. CDR3 nucleotides: TGTGCCAGCAGTTACTCGAGAGGGATCGGGAATGAAAAACTGTTTTTT. The gene calls are TRBV6-2 or TRBV6-3 and TRBJ1-4; no clear D gene. CDR1 is MNHEY and CDR2 is SVGEGT in the germline V gene. V dropped 0 bases and J dropped 5 bases, with 13 bases sitting between them. The CDR3 spans 16 residues.

A few counts support this clone. V usage is TRBV20-1 and J usage is TRBJ1-2; D not resolved. The CDR3 has 11 amino acids. The ends were cut back, 4 bases at V and 8 bases at J, with 11 bases in the middle. Germline-derived CDR1 and CDR2 are DFQATT and SNEGSKA (reference sequence). Here the CDR3 DNA reads TGCAGTGCTACGGAAGCCTGGGGCTACACCTTC. Translating it yields CSATEAWGYTF.

This clone came up a few times. This chain uses TRBV27 with TRBJ1-2; 9 bases line up with TRBD1. CDR3 length: 13 amino acids. The V and J ends lost 6 bases and 8 bases, in that order; junction bases with no gene match: 7. Germline-derived CDR1 and CDR2 are MNHEY and SMNVEV (reference sequence). Here the CDR3 reads CASRRDRVGGYTF. The DNA for the CDR3 is TGTGCCAGCAGGCGGGACAGGGTTGGCGGCTACACCTTC.

V is TRBV5-1 and J is TRBJ2-5; no clear D gene. With 1 base removed from V and 5 bases from J, the gap between germline ends came to 15 bases. The CDR3 is 15 amino acids. Germline V CDR1 and CDR2: SGHRS, YFSETQ. CDR3 DNA: TGCGCCAGCAGCTTGCCCGCTGTAGGAAGGGAGACCCAGTACTTC. This gives the protein CASSLPAVGRETQYF.

V and J are TRBV5-6 and TRBJ2-5, with D unresolved. Per germline, CDR1 SGHDT and CDR2 YYEEEE. The V and J ends lost 1 base and 0 bases respectively, with 1 base between them. This CDR3 region has 12 residues. The CDR3 sequence: CASSLNQETQYF. The CDR3 bases are TGTGCCAGCAGCTTGAACCAAGAGACCCAGTACTTC.

The J gene is TRBJ2-3, the V gene TRBV29-1, with D unresolved. The CDR3 is 14 residues long. CDR1 and CDR2 (germline): SQVTM, ANQGSEA. Trimming removed 4 bases from V and 2 bases from J, with 13 bases in between. CDR3 loop: CSVGPRIFTDTQYF. CDR3 coding DNA: TGCAGCGTTGGACCGCGAATTTTCACAGATACGCAGTATTTT.

This chain joins TRBV10-3 and TRBJ1-3, with 9 bases matching TRBD1. With 3 bases clipped from V and 4 bases from J, the junction kept 4 bases outside the gene matches. Germline V gene lookup returns CDR1 ENHRY and CDR2 SYGVKD. The CDR3 runs 15 residues. The CDR3 is CAISDSTGGGNTIYF. The CDR3 bases are TGTGCCATCAGTGACTCGACAGGGGGGGGAAACACCATATATTTT.

The J gene is TRBJ2-7, the V gene TRBV6-5; D is undetermined. V was pared by 10 bases and J by 6 bases, with 19 bases between. In germline, CDR1 is MNHEY, CDR2 SVGAGI. The CDR3 has 13 residues. The CDR3 DNA reads TGTGCCACCGAAGCCCGTACCCTTGGCGAGCAGTACTTC. Its translation: CATEARTLGEQYF.

The chain has TRBV4-2 and TRBJ2-1, with 7 bases that match TRBD1. Germline V gives CDR1 LGHNA, CDR2 YNFKEQ. Trimming cost V 2 bases and J 2 bases; bases outside gene matches: 9. The CDR3 has 17 amino acids. The CDR3 coding sequence is TGTGCCAGCAGCCAACCTTCGGGGACAGACACCTACAATGAGCAGTTCTTC. Its protein product is CASSQPSGTDTYNEQFF.

This clone was counted a single time. The chain uses TRBV5-1 and TRBJ2-1, with 10 bases matching TRBD2. With 4 bases clipped from V and 4 bases from J, the junction kept 5 bases outside the gene matches. Germline CDR1 SGHRS, CDR2 YFSETQ. CDR3 size: 15 residues. The CDR3 protein is CASSLLTSGYNEQFF. The DNA of the CDR3 is TGCGCCAGCAGCCTACTGACTAGCGGGTACAATGAGCAGTTCTTC.

The rearrangement uses TRBV7-3 and TRBJ2-1; the D is unclear. The CDR3 loop spans 15 amino acids. Germline assignment: CDR1 SGHTA and CDR2 FQGTGA. V was clipped by 3 bases and J by 2 bases, with 11 bases between them. CDR3 in amino acids: CASSLGRSTYNEQFF. The CDR3 region has the DNA TGTGCCAGCAGCTTGGGCAGATCAACCTACAATGAGCAGTTCTTC.

The chain has TRBV19 and TRBJ1-1; TRBD1 matches 7 bases. Germline lookup yields CDR1 LNHDA and CDR2 SQIVND (reference sequence). The CDR3 length is 19 residues. V was pared by 4 bases and J by 1 base, with 18 bases of the junction left unmatched. CDR3 nucleotides: TGTGCCAGTAGTAATACAACAACCCAGGGGGGGGAAGGGAACACTGAAGCTTTCTTT. Translating gives CASSNTTTQGGEGNTEAFF.

The V call is TRBV7-6, the J call TRBJ2-3; 10 bases are shared with TRBD2. CDR1 is SGHVS, CDR2 FNYEAQ, per germline. The CDR3 runs 16 residues. V lost 5 bases, J lost 4 bases, and 9 bases stayed unmatched. The CDR3 loop is CASSAERGGLADTQYF. The CDR3 DNA follows: TGTGCCAGCAGCGCGGAGCGGGGGGGCCTTGCAGATACGCAGTATTTT.

The J gene is TRBJ2-7, the V gene TRBV7-3; the D call may be TRBD1 or TRBD2 (6 bases each). V lost 2 bases, J lost 5 bases, and 25 bases lay in between. The CDR3 is 18 residues long. Germline CDR1 is SGHTA and CDR2 is FQGTGA. CDR3 residues: CASSLCLSGAGIYDEQYF. CDR3 DNA sequence: TGTGCCAGCAGCTTATGTCTCTCGGGGGCGGGGATCTACGACGAGCAGTACTTC.

The chain joins TRBV24-1 to TRBJ1-6; D gene uncertain. Germline loops: CDR1 KGHDR, CDR2 SFDVKD. The germline V and J ends were trimmed by 5 bases and 7 bases, with 5 bases remaining between them. This CDR3 spans 12 amino acids. The chain's CDR3 is CATSGENSPLHF. As DNA, the CDR3 is TGTGCCACCAGTGGGGAAAATTCACCCCTCCACTTT.

Judged by abundance, this clone is large (0.1 to 1%). The rearrangement uses TRBV6-6 and TRBJ2-5, with a weak D call TRBD2 (6 bases). CDR1 is MNHNY, CDR2 SVGAGI, per germline (reference sequence). Trimming cost V 5 bases and J 0 bases, with 10 bases left between them. CDR3 length: 14 residues. Written as DNA, the CDR3 is TGTGCCAGCAGTCAACGACTAGACCAAGAGACCCAGTACTTC. Protein product: CASSQRLDQETQYF.

This rearrangement joins TRBV23-1 to TRBJ1-4; D may be TRBD1 (6 bases). TRBV23-1 belongs to the ORF category, with a function that is uncertain. The CDR3 covers 14 residues. The V gene lost 4 bases and the J gene lost 3 bases, with 9 bases spanning the gap. The DNA of the CDR3 is TGCGCCAGCAGTCTTAGACAGGCTAATGAAAAACTGTTTTTT. Its protein is CASSLRQANEKLFF.

The chain carries TRBV19 and TRBJ1-5, with D perhaps TRBD1 (5 bases). Germline V gene lookup returns CDR1 LNHDA and CDR2 SQIVND (reference sequence). The length of the CDR3 is 17 residues. The V end was cut by 1 base, the J end by 0 bases, with 13 bases between. The CDR3, as DNA: TGTGCCAGTAGTATAGGCTCTCAGGGTCATAGCAATCAGCCCCAGCATTTT. This gives the protein CASSIGSQGHSNQPQHF.

The genes are TRBV1 and TRBJ2-5; the D call in the table, TRBD1, was not verified against the DNA. TRBV1 is assigned pseudogene status. CDR3 length: 16 amino acids. The CDR3: CTSITCREGAWETQYF. CDR3 coding DNA: TGCACCAGCATCACCTGCCGTGAGGGGGCCTGGGAGACCCAGTACTTC.

The chain links TRBV19 to TRBJ2-5; 7 nucleotides agree with TRBD1. CDR3 length equals 18 residues. The junction had 22 bases not matched to a gene; V was cut back by 10 bases and J by 2 bases. The germline gives CDR1 LNHDA, CDR2 SQIVND (reference sequence). The CDR3 DNA follows: TGTGCCAAAGGACAGGTTCGGGCTTTAGGGATGCCGCAAGAGACCCAGTACTTC. Translating it yields CAKGQVRALGMPQETQYF.

There are a few counts of this clone. The rearrangement links TRBV4-1 to TRBJ1-1; no firm D call. Germline loops: CDR1 MGHRA, CDR2 YSYEKL. Trimming pared 1 base from V and 7 bases from J, leaving 22 bases between. CDR3 length: 17 residues. The CDR3: CASSQGPGLIFPHEAFF. CDR3 bases: TGCGCCAGCAGCCAAGGACCGGGTTTGATATTCCCTCATGAAGCTTTCTTT.